Listed here are 24 T cell receptor beta chains from one sample, sequenced in a study of T cells expressing NK-cell markers (TCRdb year 2020). Receptor libraries were prepared by 5' RACE. The instrument given in TCRdb is Illumina HiSeq 2000. Reads reprocessed by TCRdb are summarized as one entry per CDR3 protein sequence, and DNA is absent. The sample's own table lists around 470,000 distinct CDR3 sequences. The top ten clones comprise roughly 1.4% of the sample. Sequences were obtained from blood T cells: a sorted CD56 or NKG2C T cell subset, CD4+ or CD8+ T cells, or bulk PBMC T cells (not recorded which). These receptors were collected from a woman aged 50 to 65 in good health. Donor details come from another sample of the same person, matched by shared clones.

V is TRBV7-9 and J is TRBJ2-1; no DNA is available, so the TRBD2 call from TCRdb remains unchecked. Germline V gene sequence: CDR1 SEHNR, CDR2 FQNEAQ (reference sequence). This CDR3 comprises 13 residues. The CDR3 protein is CASSLAGGGEQFF. The full variable domain, in which reference TRBV7-9 and TRBJ2-1 provide the parts outside the CDR3, is DTGVSQNPRHKITKRGQNVTFRCDPISEHNRLYWYRQTLGQGPEFLTYFQNEAQLEKSRLLSDRFSAERPKGSFSTLEIQRTEQGDSAMYLCASSLAGGGEQFFGPGTRLTVL.

The CDR3 loop is CASRAGASETQYF. V gene TRBV3-1 combines with J gene TRBJ2-5; TCRdb selects TRBD2, and the lack of DNA leaves this call unchecked. Germline lookup yields CDR1 LGHDT and CDR2 YNNKEL (reference sequence). The CDR3 has 13 residues.

The chain combines TRBV27 with TRBJ2-5; checking the TCRdb D call of TRBD2 is not possible without DNA. Germline lookup yields CDR1 MNHEY and CDR2 SMNVEV (reference sequence). This CDR3 is built from 15 residues. This CDR3 is CASSLIEGLGETQYF.

J is TRBJ1-4 and V is TRBV29-1; the TCRdb D gene call, TRBD1, has no DNA to confirm it. This CDR3 is 12 amino acids long. Germline V gene lookup returns CDR1 SQVTM and CDR2 ANQGSEA. The CDR3 region is CSADRGNEKLFF.

This chain links TRBV29-1 with TRBJ1-2; TCRdb lists TRBD1, though no DNA is available to test this call. In germline, CDR1 is SQVTM, CDR2 ANQGSEA. The CDR3 has 15 residues. This chain's CDR3 is CSVEDLQGASYGYTF.

This chain joins TRBV29-1 and TRBJ1-6; TCRdb picks TRBD1, but there is no DNA to check that call. This CDR3 has 12 amino acids. Germline lookup yields CDR1 SQVTM and CDR2 ANQGSEA. The CDR3 sequence: CSVEVQKGLLHF. The complete variable domain, with remaining parts taken from reference TRBV29-1 and TRBJ1-6, reads SAVISQKPSRDICQRGTSLTIQCQVDSQVTMMFWYRQQPGQSLTLIATANQGSEATYESGFVIDKFPISRPNLTFSTLTVSNMSPEDSSIYLCSVEVQKGLLHFGNGTRLTVT.

The chain has TRBV5-1 and TRBJ2-3; no DNA is available, so the TRBD2 call from TCRdb remains unchecked. The V gene's germline CDR1 is SGHRS and CDR2 YFSETQ. The length of the CDR3 is 17 residues. The CDR3 protein is CASSLGTSGLRRATQYF.

V gene TRBV3-1 combines with J gene TRBJ2-1. The CDR3 sequence is 15 residues long. Germline V gene lookup returns CDR1 LGHDT and CDR2 YNNKEL (reference sequence). The chain's CDR3 is CASSQVGITINEQFF.

This chain links TRBV27 with TRBJ1-2; the TCRdb D gene call, TRBD1, has no DNA to confirm it. The V gene's germline CDR1 is MNHEY and CDR2 SMNVEV (reference sequence). The CDR3 contains 13 residues. CDR3 amino acids: CASRPTGLGGYTF.

The CDR3 protein is CSSRQVGTGELFF. The J gene is TRBJ2-2, the V gene TRBV29-1; there is no DNA to check the TCRdb D call of TRBD1. The length of the CDR3 is 13 residues. Germline CDR1 is SQVTM and CDR2 is ANQGSEA.

The gene calls are TRBV2 and TRBJ1-1. Germline V gene data show CDR1 as SNHLY and CDR2 as FYNNEI. This CDR3 region has 14 residues. CDR3 in amino acids: CASSRARRDTEAFF.

The chain joins TRBV11-2 to TRBJ2-1; absent DNA, TCRdb's TRBD1 call cannot be checked. The germline V gene encodes CDR1 SGHAT and CDR2 FQNNGV. This CDR3 has 15 amino acids. The CDR3 loop is CASRPGQFTYNEQFF.

The chain links TRBV3-1 to TRBJ2-1; with no DNA, the TCRdb D assignment of TRBD2 cannot be verified. This CDR3 is 16 amino acids long. The germline gives CDR1 LGHDT, CDR2 YNNKEL (reference sequence). The CDR3 protein is CASSQGLGLGYNEQFF.

The rearrangement links TRBV6-2 or TRBV6-3 to TRBJ2-2. The CDR3 has 17 residues. Germline values: CDR1 MNHEY, CDR2 SVGEGT. The CDR3 loop is CASSSLAGPTRTGELFF.

The chain couples TRBV12-3 or TRBV12-4 to TRBJ2-4; the TRBD1 assignment by TCRdb is unverifiable without DNA. This CDR3 is built from 16 residues. CDR3 region: CASSFFPGEQRNIQYF.

The gene calls are TRBV27 and TRBJ2-3; absent DNA, TCRdb's TRBD2 call cannot be checked. Germline V gene data show CDR1 as MNHEY and CDR2 as SMNVEV (reference sequence). The CDR3 is 17 residues long. The CDR3: CASSSSRGLAVGDTQYF.

The rearrangement joins TRBV9 to TRBJ2-7; TCRdb reports TRBD2, a call that lacks DNA to check it against. The CDR3 is made up of 14 amino acids. Germline V gene lookup returns CDR1 SGDLS and CDR2 YYNGEE. The CDR3 is CASSVWDGRGEQYF.

The chain carries TRBV5-1 and TRBJ2-3; TCRdb outputs TRBD2, but without DNA this stays unchecked. The germline V gene has CDR1 SGHRS and CDR2 YFSETQ. This CDR3 spans 17 amino acids. The CDR3 spells CASSLGGASGRTDTQYF.

The CDR3 sequence: CASAADTDTQYF. The chain carries TRBV6-1 and TRBJ2-3. The CDR3 contains 12 residues. Per the germline V gene, CDR1 is MNHNS and CDR2 is SASEGT.

This chain uses TRBV6-5 with TRBJ1-1; TCRdb selects TRBD1, and the lack of DNA leaves this call unchecked. Germline lookup yields CDR1 MNHEY and CDR2 SVGAGI. The CDR3 has 21 residues. The CDR3 sequence: CASRGSGLAGTGGFMNTEAFF.

CDR3 region: CASTKGGASNSPLHF. This rearrangement joins TRBV19 to TRBJ1-6; lacking DNA, the TRBD1 call made by TCRdb goes unchecked. The germline V gene encodes CDR1 LNHDA and CDR2 SQIVND (reference sequence). The CDR3 runs 15 residues. Complete variable domain (other parts from reference TRBV19 and TRBJ1-6): DGGITQSPKYLFRKEGQNVTLSCEQNLNHDAMYWYRQDPGQGLRLIYYSQIVNDFQKGDIAEGYSVSREKKESFPLTVTSAQKNPTAFYLCASTKGGASNSPLHFGNGTRLTVT.

The chain combines TRBV7-9 with TRBJ2-2; TCRdb names TRBD2, which stays unverified in the absence of DNA. Germline CDR1 reads SEHNR; CDR2 reads FQNEAQ (reference sequence). The CDR3 extends over 14 amino acids. The chain's CDR3 is CASSRSVLTGELFF.

The chain has TRBV24-1 and TRBJ2-1; absent DNA, TCRdb's TRBD1 call cannot be checked. Germline-derived CDR1 and CDR2 are KGHDR and SFDVKD. This CDR3 has 15 amino acids. CDR3: CATSESGQGNNEQFF.

The chain carries TRBV5-6 and TRBJ1-2; checking the TCRdb D call of TRBD1 is not possible without DNA. The CDR3 loop spans 14 amino acids. CDR1 and CDR2 from the germline V gene are SGHDT and YYEEEE. CDR3 sequence reads: CASSLLTGEYGYTF. Full variable domain (remainder filled in from reference TRBV5-6 and TRBJ1-2): DAGVTQSPTHLIKTRGQQVTLRCSPKSGHDTVSWYQQALGQGPQFIFQYYEEEERQRGNFPDRFSGHQFPNYSSELNVNALLLGDSALYLCASSLLTGEYGYTFGSGTRLTVV.